This T cell receptor (beta chain) was identified during a study of blood T cell repertoires in COVID-19. Whole-study context: The analysed material was cDNA or gDNA that came from T cells, B-cell-depleted T cells, or PBMCs.

Per the original data handling: Nucleated cell number was recorded as an estimate derived from reference gene primer amplification. Using immunoSEQ multiplex PCR, the repertoire was profiled, and TCRdb retains in-frame clones only, with some absent. V and J calls and clone size come straight from that table; D and trimming were deduced from the DNA. The sample has about 170,000 clones, around 80% seen once. Enrollees, about 18 to 89 years old, lived in 24 US areas. Recovery among Cohort 3 donors was established by two negative PCRs, clearance, or symptom resolution. This clone was seen more than once but under ten times. Germline assignment: CDR1 MNHEY and CDR2 SVGAGI. The CDR3 totals 14 residues. The V and J ends lost 7 bases and 0 bases respectively, with 10 bases between them.

The sequence came from a man between 50 and 59 years old who had recovered from COVID-19. The sequenced material came from PBMCs or T cells enriched from blood (not recorded which). The rearrangement joins TRBV6-5 to TRBJ1-5; D uncertain. CDR3 bases: TGTGCCAGCATTAGCACACCTAGCAATCAGCCCCAGCATTTT. Protein product: CASISTPSNQPQHF.